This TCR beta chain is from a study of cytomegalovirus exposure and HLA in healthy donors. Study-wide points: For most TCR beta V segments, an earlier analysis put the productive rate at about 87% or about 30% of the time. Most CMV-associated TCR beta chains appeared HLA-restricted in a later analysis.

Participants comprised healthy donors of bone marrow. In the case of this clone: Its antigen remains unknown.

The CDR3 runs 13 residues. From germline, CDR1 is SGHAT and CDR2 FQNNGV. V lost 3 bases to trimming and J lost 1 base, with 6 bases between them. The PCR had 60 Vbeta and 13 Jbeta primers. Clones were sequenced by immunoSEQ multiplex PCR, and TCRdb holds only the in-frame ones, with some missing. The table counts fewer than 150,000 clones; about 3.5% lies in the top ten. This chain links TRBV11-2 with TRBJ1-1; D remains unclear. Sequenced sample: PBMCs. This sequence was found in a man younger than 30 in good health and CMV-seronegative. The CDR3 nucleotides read TGTGCCAGCAGCTTTCAGGAGAACACTGAAGCTTTCTTT. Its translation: CASSFQENTEAFF.